This T cell receptor (beta chain) was sequenced in a study of T cells in Graves' hyperthyroidism and ophthalmopathy (dated by TCRdb to about 2019). General notes on the study: Peripheral blood was sampled at the time of initial diagnosis, prior to any treatment. TCR V-J signatures able to tell the groups apart were searched for in a discovery cohort of some 100 patients, of whom around 43 had Graves' ophthalmopathy and roughly 57 had stable Graves' hyperthyroidism. Whether ophthalmopathy could be predicted prospectively was tested in an independent validation cohort made up of under 20 hyperthyroidism patients plus 17 patients who later progressed to ophthalmopathy. The 75 to 100 discovery patients were randomly split 7:3 into training and test sets. Thyroid tissue and blood T-cell repertoires from about six Graves' hyperthyroidism patients were also compared in the study. After blood sampling, hyperthyroidism patients were treated with methimazole at a starting dose of 30 mg daily, and ophthalmopathy patients were treated with high-dose intravenous methylprednisolone. According to the paper, TCR Vbeta CDR3 sequencing was carried out on over 130 peripheral blood samples, which came from fewer than 50 ophthalmopathy, roughly 75 hyperthyroidism and roughly 17 progressor patients. The paper's findings and limits, for the study overall: No statistical method was used to fix the sample size in advance, and group allocation was not hidden from the investigators. A model built on a 13 V-J signature distinguished ophthalmopathy from stable hyperthyroidism, reaching about 88% sensitivity and 81.08% specificity in cross-validation and 80%/75% in testing. In validation, the model predicted progression to ophthalmopathy with about 71% sensitivity and over 72% specificity, a median of 6.5 months before onset. Most expanded thyroid clonotypes (frequency above 0.001) were also detected in blood, a finding suggesting that blood repertoires may reflect thyroid immune responses.

The TCR beta CDR3 regions were amplified from RNA transcripts. For the first round of RT-PCR on the TCR CDR3, the HTBI primer set was used together with the Qiagen OneStep RT-PCR kit. A second multiplex PCR round built the libraries, followed by size selection and purification. Sequencing of the libraries was done on an Illumina HiSeq2000 using paired-end 100 bp reads. The study's own analysis went as follows. SOAPnuke was used to process the raw data, with reads discarded if the reads contained adapters or uncalled bases, had a mean Phred below 15, or lacked an exact constant-primer or identifier match. High-quality paired reads were merged using COPE v1.2.5, and each unique nucleotide sequence was defined as a clonotype. Clonotypes were aligned to IMGT TRBV, TRBD and TRBJ reference segments using MiTCR v1.1. Analysis was restricted to V-J combinations with a frequency above 0.0001, which covered over 98% of repertoires. A TCS score was defined as the ratio between F50 (clonal expansion) and ExV (chaos), using BLOSUM62-based TCRdist between CDR3 peptides within each V-J. Welch's t-statistics and random forest reduced several hundred V-J features to 13, which were used in a naive Bayes classifier (R e1071). The public reads were reprocessed in TCRdb via fastp at Q25 and MiXCR, keeping in-frame beta chains. Each CDR3 protein gets just one entry, which takes the most common genes and DNA from the rows behind it. TCRdb, rather than the study authors, made the V and J calls. The sample table lists about 270,000 distinct CDR3 sequences, approximately 20% of them with a count of one. Clones ranked in the top ten supply 64% of the sample.

The germline V gene encodes CDR1 LGHDT and CDR2 YNNKEL (reference sequence). Taken from cysteine to phenylalanine, the CDR3 has 14 residues. Only the CDR3 region is kept as DNA, spanning 42 bases read in frame from base 1. V sheds 6 bases and J sheds 2 bases, leaving 10 bases between their ends. In this sample, this clonotype turned up many times. What this receptor recognizes is not known. Base qualities are missing; no much larger clone stands one base away. Ophthalmopathy patients had moderately to severely active disease, with a Clinical Activity Score of 3 or more, a NOSPECS grade of 4 or more, and a disease duration of less than 3 months. Exclusion was applied to patients with uncontrolled infections, other autoimmune diseases, pregnancy or lactation. Diagnoses were based on clinical symptoms, serum thyroxine and TRAb, thyroid ultrasound and orbital computed tomography. PBMCs were isolated from about 10 ml of fresh peripheral blood by Ficoll-Paque density gradient centrifugation. Trizol reagent was used to extract total RNA, and RNA quality was then checked on an Agilent 2100 Bioanalyzer.

This TCR came from a man aged 30-40 years with Graves' ophthalmopathy. Sequencing was carried out using blood. The chain links TRBV3-1 with TRBJ2-2; the D gene cannot be resolved reliably. At the DNA level, the sequence is TGTGCCAGCAGGCCACTACTAAACACCGGGGAGCTGTTTTTT. The resulting protein is CASRPLLNTGELFF.